Sequencing of this TCR beta chain was carried out in a study of T cell responses to AZD1222 COVID-19 vaccine. General observations from the study: Reportedly, nearly half of unique spike TCRs recognized epitopes outside B.1.351/B.1.1.7 mutations. Clonal diversity may have been underestimated, and the donors were mostly white British, with more females than males. Repertoire samples came only from after the peak T cell response.

The assay was immunoSEQ multiplex PCR, and TCRdb's table has in-frame clones only and misses some. The data contain 90,000 to 120,000 clones, roughly 87% of them singletons. This CDR3 is built from 14 residues. V lost 3 bases to trimming and J lost 0 bases, with 9 bases between them. CDR1 is SEHNR and CDR2 is FQNEAQ in the germline V gene (reference sequence). As for this clone: Its target is not known.

Analyses pooled second doses at about 4 or about 12 weeks. The source is an adult who received the AZD1222 COVID-19 vaccine. The input for sequencing was peripheral blood, taken 28 days after the second AZD1222 dose. The V call is TRBV7-9, the J call TRBJ2-7; D remains ambiguous. The chain's CDR3 is CASSFRASSYEQYF. For the CDR3, the DNA is TGTGCCAGCAGCTTCCGGGCCAGCTCCTACGAGCAGTACTTC.